A single TCR beta chain is shown here with its context. Its antigen is unidentified. The data were taken from a study of tumor-infiltrating lymphocytes in localized non-small cell lung cancer. Across the study: Some samples were collected after neoadjuvant chemotherapy; smokers, never-smokers and several histologies were included.

There are 14 residues in the CDR3. The germline V gene has CDR1 MNHNY and CDR2 SVGAGI (reference sequence). V lost 7 bases to trimming and J lost 2 bases, with 13 bases between them. The assay was immunoSEQ multiplex PCR, and TCRdb's table has in-frame clones only and misses some. The sample consists of over 8,000 clones, over 70% of them appearing once. Regarding the study as a whole: Different pieces of the same tissue went to different assays, confounding technical variation with intratumor heterogeneity. T-cell fraction did not differ between immunotypes IM1 and IM2. Not all patients were TCR sequenced, owing to tissue quantity.

The TCR was taken from a human donor with non-small cell lung cancer. Sequencing was carried out using uninvolved lung tissue not adjacent to the tumor. This chain connects TRBV6-6 to TRBJ2-3, with D possibly matching TRBD2 (5 bases). DNA for the CDR3: TGTGCCAGCAAAGAGCGGAGAATCACAGATACGCAGTATTTT. Translation gives CASKERRITDTQYF.